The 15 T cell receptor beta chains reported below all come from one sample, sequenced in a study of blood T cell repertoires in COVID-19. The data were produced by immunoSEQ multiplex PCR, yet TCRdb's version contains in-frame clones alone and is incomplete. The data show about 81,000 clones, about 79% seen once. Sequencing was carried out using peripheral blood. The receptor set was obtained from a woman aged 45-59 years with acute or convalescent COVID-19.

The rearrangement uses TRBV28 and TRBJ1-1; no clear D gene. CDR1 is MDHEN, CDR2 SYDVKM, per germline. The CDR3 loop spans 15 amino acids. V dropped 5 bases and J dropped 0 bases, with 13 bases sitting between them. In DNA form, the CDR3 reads TGTGCCAGCAGTCCCCCAGAAGAAATGAACACTGAAGCTTTCTTT. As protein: CASSPPEEMNTEAFF.

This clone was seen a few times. CDR3 in amino acids: CASSPRQGGTEAFF. DNA of the CDR3: TGTGCCAGCAGCCCAAGGCAGGGGGGCACTGAAGCTTTCTTT. This rearrangement joins TRBV28 to TRBJ1-1; TRBD1 agrees at 7 bases. Germline V gene data show CDR1 as MDHEN and CDR2 as SYDVKM. The CDR3 extends over 14 amino acids. Trimming removed 6 bases from V and 4 bases from J; junction bases left unmatched: 8. The full variable domain, rest sourced from reference TRBV28 and TRBJ1-1, is DVKVTQSSRYLVKRTGEKVFLECVQDMDHENMFWYRQDPGLGLRLIYFSYDVKMKEKGDIPEGYSVSREKKERFSLILESASTNQTSMYLCASSPRQGGTEAFFGQGTRLTVV.

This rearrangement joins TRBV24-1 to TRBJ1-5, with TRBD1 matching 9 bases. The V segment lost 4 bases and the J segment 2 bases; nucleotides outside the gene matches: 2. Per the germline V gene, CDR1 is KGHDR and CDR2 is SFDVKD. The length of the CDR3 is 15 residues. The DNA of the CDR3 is TGTGCCACCAGTGAAAGGACAGGGGGCAATCAGCCCCAGCATTTT. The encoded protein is CATSERTGGNQPQHF.

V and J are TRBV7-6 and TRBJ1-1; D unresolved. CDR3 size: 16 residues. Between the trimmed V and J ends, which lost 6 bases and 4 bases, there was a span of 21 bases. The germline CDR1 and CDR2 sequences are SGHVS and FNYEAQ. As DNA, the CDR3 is TGTGCCAGCAGTCCCCAGATCAATCGGGGTGGCACTGAAGCTTTCTTT. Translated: CASSPQINRGGTEAFF.

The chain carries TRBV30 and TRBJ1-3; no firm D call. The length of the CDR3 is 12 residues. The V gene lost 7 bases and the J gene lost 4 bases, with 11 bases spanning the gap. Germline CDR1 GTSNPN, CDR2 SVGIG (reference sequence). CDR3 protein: CASYPGGNTIYF. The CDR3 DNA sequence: TGTGCCTCCTACCCGGGAGGAAACACCATATATTTT.

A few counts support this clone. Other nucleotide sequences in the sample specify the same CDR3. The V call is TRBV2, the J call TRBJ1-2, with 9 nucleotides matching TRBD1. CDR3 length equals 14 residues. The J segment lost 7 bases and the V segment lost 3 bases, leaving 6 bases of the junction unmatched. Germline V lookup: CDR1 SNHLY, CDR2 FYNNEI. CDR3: CASSEGGTGTGYTF. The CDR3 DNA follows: TGTGCCAGCAGTGAGGGGGGGACAGGGACTGGCTACACCTTC. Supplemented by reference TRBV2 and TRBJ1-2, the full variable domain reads EPEVTQTPSHQVTQMGQEVILRCVPISNHLYFYWYRQILGQKVEFLVSFYNNEISEKSEIFDDQFSVERPDGSNFTLKIRSTKLEDSAMYFCASSEGGTGTGYTFGSGTRLTVV.

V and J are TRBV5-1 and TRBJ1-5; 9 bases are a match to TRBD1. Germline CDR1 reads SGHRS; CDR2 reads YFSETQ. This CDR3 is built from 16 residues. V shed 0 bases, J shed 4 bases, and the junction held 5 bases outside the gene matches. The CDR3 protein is CASSLGPTGGNQPQHF. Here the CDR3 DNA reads TGCGCCAGCAGCTTGGGGCCGACAGGGGGTAATCAGCCCCAGCATTTT.

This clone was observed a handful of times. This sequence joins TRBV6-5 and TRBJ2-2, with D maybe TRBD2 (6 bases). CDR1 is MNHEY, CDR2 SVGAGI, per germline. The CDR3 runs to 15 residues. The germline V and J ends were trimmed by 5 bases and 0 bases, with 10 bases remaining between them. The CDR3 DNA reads TGTGCCAGCAGTACGGGAGCGTCGAACACCGGGGAGCTGTTTTTT. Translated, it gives CASSTGASNTGELFF.

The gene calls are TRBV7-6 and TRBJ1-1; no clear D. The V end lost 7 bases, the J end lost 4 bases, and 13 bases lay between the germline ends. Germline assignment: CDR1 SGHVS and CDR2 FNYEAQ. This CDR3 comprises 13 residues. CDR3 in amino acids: CASTPREGTEAFF. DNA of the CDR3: TGTGCCAGCACCCCCCGGGAGGGCACTGAAGCTTTCTTT.

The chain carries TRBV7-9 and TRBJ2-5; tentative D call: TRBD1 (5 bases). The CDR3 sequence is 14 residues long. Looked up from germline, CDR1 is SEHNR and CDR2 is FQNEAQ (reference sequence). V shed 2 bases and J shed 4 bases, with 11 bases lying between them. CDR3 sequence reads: CASSLSSGRETQYF. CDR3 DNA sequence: TGTGCCAGCAGCTTAAGTTCAGGGCGAGAGACCCAGTACTTC.

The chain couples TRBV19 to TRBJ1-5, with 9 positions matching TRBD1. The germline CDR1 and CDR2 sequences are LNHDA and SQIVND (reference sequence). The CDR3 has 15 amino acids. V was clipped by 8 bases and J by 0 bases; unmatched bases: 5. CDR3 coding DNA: TGTGCCAGTTCGACAGGGGGAAATAGCAATCAGCCCCAGCATTTT. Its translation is CASSTGGNSNQPQHF.

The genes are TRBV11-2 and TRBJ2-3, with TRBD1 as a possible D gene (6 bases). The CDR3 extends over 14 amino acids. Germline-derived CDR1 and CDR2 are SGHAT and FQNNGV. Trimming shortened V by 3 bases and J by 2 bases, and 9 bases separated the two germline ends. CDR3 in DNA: TGTGCCAGCAGCTTTGGACAGCCCACAGATACGCAGTATTTT. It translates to CASSFGQPTDTQYF.

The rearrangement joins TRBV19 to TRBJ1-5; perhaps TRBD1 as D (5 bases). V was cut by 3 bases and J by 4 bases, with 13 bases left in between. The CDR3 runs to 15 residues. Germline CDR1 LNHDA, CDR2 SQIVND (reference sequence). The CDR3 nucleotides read TGTGCCAGTAGTATCTCAGGGCTGGGAAATCAGCCCCAGCATTTT. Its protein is CASSISGLGNQPQHF.

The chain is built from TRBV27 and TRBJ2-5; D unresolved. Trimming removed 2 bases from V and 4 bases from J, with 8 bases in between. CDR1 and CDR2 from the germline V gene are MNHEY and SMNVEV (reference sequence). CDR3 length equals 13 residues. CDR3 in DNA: TGTGCCAGCAGTTTAAATATGGCAGAGACCCAGTACTTC. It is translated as CASSLNMAETQYF.

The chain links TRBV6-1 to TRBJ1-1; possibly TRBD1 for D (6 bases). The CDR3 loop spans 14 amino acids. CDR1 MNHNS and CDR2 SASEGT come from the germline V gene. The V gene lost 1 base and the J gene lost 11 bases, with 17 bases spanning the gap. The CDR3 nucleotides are TGTGCCAGCAGTGAAGTCAGGGACAACCCGAGGGCTTTCTTT. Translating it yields CASSEVRDNPRAFF.